Sequencing of this T cell receptor (beta chain) was carried out in a study of vaccination effects on CD4 cells after COVID-19. CD4+ T cells specific for antigen were expanded with viral peptide pools by the ViraFEST assay before sequencing. At the end of 10 days of culture, CD4+ T cells were isolated. A half-medium replacement with IL-2 medium was carried out on days 3 and 7. CDR3 length equals 18 residues. After removal of 8 bases from V and 2 bases from J, the junction contained 13 bases not matched to a gene. The germline gives CDR1 LGHDT, CDR2 YNNKEL (reference sequence). Some clones are missing from TCRdb's copy, which holds only in-frame ones; the method was immunoSEQ multiplex PCR. The sample carries 55,000 to 65,000 clones, 75% to 85% recorded once. With respect to this clone: Its specificity is not known.

Whole-study findings and limits: Late after vaccination, infection- and vaccine-induced clones showed marked clonal contraction. In healthy vaccinees, only 1 of 255 vaccine-induced clones cross-reacted with common cold coronaviruses.

Sequenced here: CD4+ T cells from PBMCs cultured with HCoV-229E spike peptides, sampled before COVID-19 vaccination. The sequence came from a human donor who received a COVID-19 vaccine. The genes are TRBV3-1 (or the pseudogene TRBV3-2) and TRBJ2-6; TRBD1 matches 9 bases. Here the CDR3 reads CASGPGQGRRAGANVLTF. The CDR3 nucleotides read TGTGCCAGCGGCCCGGGACAGGGACGGAGGGCTGGGGCCAACGTCCTGACTTTC.